This T cell receptor (beta chain) stems from a study of T cell responses to AZD1222 COVID-19 vaccine. The length of the CDR3 is 15 residues. Germline-derived CDR1 and CDR2 are KGHDR and SFDVKD. V lost 4 bases to trimming and J lost 10 bases, with 18 bases between them. Overall study findings and caveats: After two AZD1222 doses, spike-specific TCR breadth and depth rose versus day 0.

A note on this clone: What it binds is unknown.

The assay was immunoSEQ multiplex PCR, and TCRdb's table has in-frame clones only and misses some. Counted here are roughly 120,000 clones, 70% to 90% occurring once; the ten biggest clones make up approximately 6.2%. The rearrangement uses TRBV24-1 and TRBJ1-4; D gene uncertain. The sequenced sample was peripheral blood, obtained on day 0 of AZD1222 vaccination. The TCR comes from an adult in good health. CDR3 region: CATSDPTGSPGKLFF. The CDR3 region has the DNA TGTGCCACCAGTGACCCAACTGGCTCCCCCGGAAAACTGTTTTTT.